The 31 T cell receptor beta chains reported below all come from one sample, sequenced in a study of a mutant IDH1 vaccine in newly diagnosed glioma. Produced via immunoSEQ multiplex PCR; TCRdb's table is partial and in-frame only. This table holds 110,000 or so clones, 90% found once. Sample time point: week 11, during vaccination. Mutant IDH1 20-mer peptide, at 300 ug, made up each vaccine dose, with topical imiquimod. These receptors have no known antigen. The source was PBMCs, collected from a glioma patient whose treatment included an IDH1 peptide vaccine. These receptors all come from a woman aged 45-65 years with glioma.

V usage is TRBV30 and J usage is TRBJ1-5; TRBD1 is a possible D gene (5 bases). Trimming removed 3 bases at V and 1 base at J, with 7 bases between. Per germline, CDR1 GTSNPN and CDR2 SVGIG (reference sequence). This CDR3 contains 13 residues. CDR3 sequence: CAWSRDSNQPQHF. For the CDR3, the DNA is TGTGCCTGGAGCCGGGACAGCAATCAGCCCCAGCATTTT.

The J gene is TRBJ2-5, the V gene TRBV5-1; 9 nucleotides match TRBD2. V was clipped by 0 bases and J by 2 bases; unmatched bases: 8. The CDR3 spans 17 residues. Germline V gene lookup returns CDR1 SGHRS and CDR2 YFSETQ. CDR3 protein: CASSLAREGATQETQYF. The CDR3 coding sequence is TGCGCCAGCAGCTTGGCGCGGGAGGGTGCCACTCAAGAGACCCAGTACTTC.

The chain carries TRBV19 and TRBJ1-1; 8 bases are shared with TRBD1. Germline V gene sequence: CDR1 LNHDA, CDR2 SQIVND (reference sequence). The CDR3 runs 13 residues. Trimming removed 6 bases from V and 4 bases from J; junction bases left unmatched: 4. The CDR3, as DNA: TGTGCCAGTAGATTGGACAGGGCCACTGAAGCTTTCTTT. Protein sequence: CASRLDRATEAFF. Full variable domain (outside the CDR3, taken from reference TRBV19 and TRBJ1-1): DGGITQSPKYLFRKEGQNVTLSCEQNLNHDAMYWYRQDPGQGLRLIYYSQIVNDFQKGDIAEGYSVSREKKESFPLTVTSAQKNPTAFYLCASRLDRATEAFFGQGTRLTVV.

The rearrangement joins TRBV7-9 to TRBJ1-5, with D perhaps TRBD1 (5 bases). This CDR3 contains 13 residues. CDR1 and CDR2 from the germline V gene are SEHNR and FQNEAQ (reference sequence). V lost 6 bases, J lost 7 bases, and 13 bases lay in between. CDR3 loop: CASSPDSRQPQHF. The DNA for the CDR3 is TGTGCCAGCAGTCCTGACAGTCGGCAGCCCCAGCATTTT.

This chain links TRBV6-6 with TRBJ2-1; D is perhaps TRBD1 or TRBD2 (5 bases each). The V gene lost 8 bases and the J gene lost 9 bases, with 20 bases spanning the gap. This CDR3 region has 14 residues. Germline loops: CDR1 MNHNY, CDR2 SVGAGI (reference sequence). The CDR3 here is CASCSEGRAIEQFF. The CDR3 DNA reads as TGTGCCAGCTGCTCTGAGGGCAGGGCAATTGAGCAGTTCTTC.

The rearrangement links TRBV6-1 to TRBJ2-7; D ambiguous. Germline CDR1 reads MNHNS; CDR2 reads SASEGT. CDR3 length equals 14 residues. V lost 3 bases and J 0 bases, leaving 9 bases between the germline ends. The CDR3 loop is CASSDWGSSYEQYF. The DNA for the CDR3 is TGTGCCAGCAGTGATTGGGGAAGCTCCTACGAGCAGTACTTC.

This clone occurred once. The V gene is TRBV15, the J gene TRBJ1-4, with unresolved D. CDR1 is LNHNV and CDR2 is YYDKDF in the germline V gene (reference sequence). V lost 0 bases, J lost 2 bases, and 7 bases lay in between. The CDR3 loop spans 15 amino acids. DNA of the CDR3: TGTGCCACCAGCAGAGATCGGGGTACTAATGAAAAACTGTTTTTT. This gives the protein CATSRDRGTNEKLFF.

The chain links TRBV6-5 to TRBJ1-2, with TRBD1 identical over 8 bases. J lost 3 bases, V lost 5 bases, and 8 bases had no gene match. This CDR3 has 15 amino acids. Germline loops: CDR1 MNHEY, CDR2 SVGAGI. This chain's CDR3 is CASSGPGTGDYGYTF. DNA for the CDR3: TGTGCCAGCAGTGGTCCCGGGACAGGAGACTATGGCTACACCTTC.

The J gene is TRBJ2-7, the V gene TRBV28, with a tentative D call TRBD2 (5 bases). This CDR3 comprises 13 residues. V lost 1 base and J lost 7, with 11 bases in between. The V gene's germline CDR1 is MDHEN and CDR2 SYDVKM. The CDR3 DNA follows: TGTGCCAGCAGTTTATCTCTTTGGAGGGAGCAGTACTTC. Translation: CASSLSLWREQYF.

The gene calls are TRBV10-3 and TRBJ2-1; TRBD1 matches 11 bases. V gave up 4 bases and J gave up 8 bases; unmatched junction bases: 4. Per the germline V gene, CDR1 is ENHRY and CDR2 is SYGVKD. The CDR3 spans 14 residues. CDR3 sequence reads: CAISGTGGGYEQFF. As DNA, the CDR3 is TGTGCCATCAGTGGGACAGGGGGCGGGTATGAGCAGTTCTTC.

The rearrangement uses TRBV7-9 and TRBJ1-1, with 9 bases fitting TRBD1. This CDR3 has 14 amino acids. J lost 10 bases, V lost 0 bases, and 6 bases had no gene match. Germline V gene sequence: CDR1 SEHNR, CDR2 FQNEAQ (reference sequence). The CDR3 nucleotides are TGTGCCAGCAGCTTAGCCGCCTTGACAGGGGGAGCTTTCTTT. Protein: CASSLAALTGGAFF.

V is TRBV6-5 and J is TRBJ1-4; a possible D gene is TRBD1 (5 bases). Trimming removed 11 bases at V and 7 bases at J, with 11 bases between. This CDR3 is built from 11 residues. The germline V gene has CDR1 MNHEY and CDR2 SVGAGI. CDR3 in amino acids: CAYRQGEKLFF. CDR3 coding DNA: TGTGCCTACAGGCAGGGTGAAAAACTGTTTTTT.

This clone was observed a handful of times. The rearrangement uses TRBV5-1 and TRBJ2-2; possibly TRBD1 for D (6 bases). V was trimmed by 6 bases and J by 1 base, leaving 7 bases between them. The CDR3 runs to 13 residues. Germline-derived CDR1 and CDR2 are SGHRS and YFSETQ. The CDR3 coding sequence is TGCGCCAGCATGGGACAGAACACCGGGGAGCTGTTTTTT. Translating gives CASMGQNTGELFF.

This chain uses TRBV29-1 with TRBJ2-5; 11 positions agree with TRBD1. The length of the CDR3 is 15 residues. Germline assignment: CDR1 SQVTM and CDR2 ANQGSEA. Germline trimming cut 4 bases from V and 5 bases from J; bases unmatched to any gene: 9. The CDR3 nucleotides are TGCAGCGTTGTGGGGCGGACAGGGGGCAGGGAGACCCAGTACTTC. Protein: CSVVGRTGGRETQYF.

A few counts support this clone. The genes are TRBV10-1 and TRBJ2-3; 10 nucleotides line up with TRBD1. This CDR3 region has 17 residues. The J segment lost 0 bases and the V segment lost 3 bases, leaving 6 bases of the junction unmatched. Germline V lookup: CDR1 WNHNN, CDR2 SYGVQD (reference sequence). The CDR3 DNA follows: TGCGCCAGCAGTGATGGGGGACAGGGGTTGAGCACAGATACGCAGTATTTT. Translated, it gives CASSDGGQGLSTDTQYF.

The chain employs TRBV7-9 and TRBJ2-3; tentatively, D is TRBD1 (6 bases). V lost 5 bases and J 0 bases, leaving 12 bases between the germline ends. The germline V gene has CDR1 SEHNR and CDR2 FQNEAQ (reference sequence). This CDR3 is 15 amino acids long. This CDR3 reads CASSPTGSSTDTQYF. Written as DNA, the CDR3 is TGTGCCAGCAGCCCGACAGGCTCTAGCACAGATACGCAGTATTTT. Combining the CDR3 with reference TRBV7-9 and TRBJ2-3 gives the whole variable domain DTGVSQNPRHKITKRGQNVTFRCDPISEHNRLYWYRQTLGQGPEFLTYFQNEAQLEKSRLLSDRFSAERPKGSFSTLEIQRTEQGDSAMYLCASSPTGSSTDTQYFGPGTRLTVL.

The gene calls are TRBV28 and TRBJ2-7, with D hard to call. This CDR3 is 12 amino acids long. Germline V gene data show CDR1 as MDHEN and CDR2 as SYDVKM. V was cut by 5 bases and J by 2 bases, with 7 bases left in between. The CDR3 DNA reads as TGTGCCAGCAGTAGTGTCACCTACGAGCAGTACTTC. Its protein product is CASSSVTYEQYF.

V usage is TRBV6-6 and J usage is TRBJ1-1; D not resolved. Germline loops: CDR1 MNHNY, CDR2 SVGAGI (reference sequence). This CDR3 is 13 amino acids long. V shed 4 bases and J shed 3 bases, with 9 bases lying between them. The CDR3 sequence is CASSFTKDTEAFF. As DNA, the CDR3 is TGTGCCAGCAGTTTCACAAAAGACACTGAAGCTTTCTTT.

V usage is TRBV2 and J usage is TRBJ2-7, with D perhaps TRBD1 (6 bases). Germline V gene lookup returns CDR1 SNHLY and CDR2 FYNNEI. Trimming cost V 6 bases and J 3 bases, with 18 bases left between them. This CDR3 region has 15 residues. Here the CDR3 reads CASSIFRDTLYEQYF. The DNA of the CDR3 is TGTGCCAGCAGCATCTTCCGGGACACCCTCTACGAGCAGTACTTC. The full variable domain, in which reference TRBV2 and TRBJ2-7 provide the parts outside the CDR3, is EPEVTQTPSHQVTQMGQEVILRCVPISNHLYFYWYRQILGQKVEFLVSFYNNEISEKSEIFDDQFSVERPDGSNFTLKIRSTKLEDSAMYFCASSIFRDTLYEQYFGPGTRLTVT.

The V call is TRBV28, the J call TRBJ2-7; D is possibly TRBD2 (5 bases). This CDR3 has 14 amino acids. Germline assignment: CDR1 MDHEN and CDR2 SYDVKM. V lost 5 bases and J lost 1, with 12 bases in between. DNA for the CDR3: TGTGCCAGCAGTCCCCGGACTTGGTCCTACGAGCAGTACTTC. It encodes CASSPRTWSYEQYF.

The rearrangement joins TRBV6-6 to TRBJ1-4, with D maybe TRBD1 (5 bases). V lost 9 bases and J 0 bases, leaving 14 bases between the germline ends. This CDR3 is built from 15 residues. Germline lookup yields CDR1 MNHNY and CDR2 SVGAGI (reference sequence). The CDR3 DNA reads TGTGCCAGTATTGGGGGAGGTGCAACTAATGAAAAACTGTTTTTT. This sequence encodes CASIGGGATNEKLFF.

For this clone: One junction end does not reproduce the germline sequence, and a read error may be involved. The chain couples TRBV4-1 to TRBJ2-7; possibly TRBD2 for D (5 bases). CDR1 and CDR2 (germline): MGHRA, YSYEKL. This CDR3 comprises 16 residues. CDR3 region: CASSQAAGQGSYEQYF. The CDR3, as DNA: TGTGCCAGCAGCCAAGCGGCTGGCCAAGGGAGTTACGAGCAGTACTTC.

This CDR3 reads CASSQEGVRNEKLFF. As DNA, the CDR3 is TGTGCCAGCAGCCAAGAAGGGGTGCGAAATGAAAAACTGTTTTTT. V and J are TRBV5-4 and TRBJ1-4; a weak D match, TRBD1 (5 bases). Germline CDR1 SGHNT, CDR2 YYREEE (reference sequence). Trimming removed 4 bases at V and 5 bases at J, with 15 bases between. The CDR3 runs to 15 residues.

The rearrangement links TRBV27 to TRBJ2-3; D might be TRBD2 (5 bases). Germline CDR1 is MNHEY and CDR2 is SMNVEV (reference sequence). The CDR3 length is 12 residues. V gave up 8 bases and J gave up 1 base, with 7 bases separating them. In DNA form, the CDR3 reads TGTGCCAGCGGAGCGGGCACAGATACGCAGTATTTT. Protein product: CASGAGTDTQYF.

J is TRBJ2-5 and V is TRBV30, with TRBD2 as a possible D gene (6 bases). Germline V gives CDR1 GTSNPN, CDR2 SVGIG (reference sequence). The V and J ends lost 4 bases and 5 bases respectively, with 17 bases between them. The CDR3 has 14 residues. The CDR3 spells CAWTPGLGRETQYF. As DNA, the CDR3 is TGTGCCTGGACCCCGGGACTGGGGAGGGAGACCCAGTACTTC.

In nucleotides, the CDR3 is TGTGCCAGCAGTGCGGCGGGCTACGAGCAGTACTTC. Protein: CASSAAGYEQYF. This chain uses TRBV28 with TRBJ2-5, with a tentative D call TRBD2 (5 bases). The J call may be incorrect, as the DNA end agrees better with TRBJ2-7. The CDR3 is made up of 12 amino acids. The V gene's germline CDR1 is MDHEN and CDR2 SYDVKM.

The gene calls are TRBV19 and TRBJ1-5; TRBD1 might be the D (6 bases). CDR3 length: 15 residues. Germline values: CDR1 LNHDA, CDR2 SQIVND (reference sequence). V lost 5 bases and J lost 3, with 14 bases in between. CDR3 sequence (DNA): TGTGCCAGTAGTTCACTAACAGGGTTCAATCAGCCCCAGCATTTT. Amino acids: CASSSLTGFNQPQHF.

The genes are TRBV11-2 and TRBJ2-7; no clear D gene. The CDR3 covers 14 residues. Trimming pared 5 bases from V and 7 bases from J, leaving 18 bases between. Germline CDR1 reads SGHAT; CDR2 reads FQNNGV. CDR3 protein: CASSVSSGPLEQYF. The DNA for the CDR3 is TGTGCCAGCAGCGTCTCTTCCGGGCCTCTGGAGCAGTACTTC.

This clone showed up just once. The genes are TRBV7-9 and TRBJ2-5; D is undetermined. The CDR3 runs 15 residues. The ends were cut back, 6 bases at V and 0 bases at J, with 14 bases in the middle. Germline V CDR1 and CDR2: SEHNR, FQNEAQ (reference sequence). CDR3 DNA: TGTGCCAGCAGACCATCAGTTAGGGACCAAGAGACCCAGTACTTC. Protein product: CASRPSVRDQETQYF.

J is TRBJ2-5 and V is TRBV4-2; no reliable D call. V was clipped by 0 bases and J by 5 bases, with 10 bases between them. The CDR3 totals 14 residues. The germline CDR1 and CDR2 sequences are LGHNA and YNFKEQ. DNA of the CDR3: TGTGCCAGCAGCCAAGATGGGGTAGATGAGACCCAGTACTTC. This translates into CASSQDGVDETQYF.

The chain joins TRBV2 to TRBJ2-3, with 11 bases matching TRBD2. The CDR3 is 15 residues long. The V gene's germline CDR1 is SNHLY and CDR2 FYNNEI. The junction had 3 bases not matched to a gene; V was cut back by 5 bases and J by 2 bases. CDR3 in amino acids: CASSQLAGDTDTQYF. Written as DNA, the CDR3 is TGTGCCAGCAGTCAACTAGCGGGAGACACAGATACGCAGTATTTT.